This T cell receptor (beta chain) is drawn from a study of blood T cell repertoires in COVID-19. Study-level information: Acute and convalescent COVID-19 specimens originated in the United States, Italy and Spain. The analysed material was cDNA or gDNA that came from T cells, B-cell-depleted T cells, or PBMCs.

Under the authors' procedure: Quantification of nucleated cells was approximated via reference gene primer amplification. Assay: immunoSEQ multiplex PCR; the TCRdb copy retains only in-frame clones and omits some. The V and J calls and the clone size are those of that table, but D and trimming were determined from the DNA. The sample has 250,000 to 300,000 clones, over 65% seen once; the top ten hold about 4.9%. Germline CDR1 is SNHLY and CDR2 is FYNNEI. With 6 bases removed from V and 2 bases from J, the gap between germline ends came to 10 bases. The CDR3 runs to 13 residues. The rearrangement links TRBV2 to TRBJ2-5, with no clear D. This receptor was taken from a man aged 60 to 69 who had recovered from COVID-19. Sequencing was carried out using peripheral blood. The CDR3 loop is CASRATRQETQYF. Written as DNA, the CDR3 is TGTGCCAGCAGAGCGACGCGACAAGAGACCCAGTACTTC.